This T cell receptor beta chain appears in the sequencing data of a study of shared clonotypes between healthy human individuals. General study findings and limits: Clonotypes that were shared across a handful of donors made up 4.5% to 5% of naive CD4 clonotypes. Non-shared clonotypes showed lower generation probabilities than clonotypes common to all four donors. Sampling involved blood alone; tissue repertoires likely differ.

Sequencing was performed with immunoSEQ multiplex PCR; in TCRdb, only in-frame clones are kept and a portion is missing. Here the sample spans approximately 620,000 clones, less than 98% being singletons. As for this clone: Antigen specificity is unknown.

This CDR3 spans 14 amino acids. The trim removed 8 bases at V and 7 bases at J, leaving 11 bases unmatched. Germline loops: CDR1 MNHEY, CDR2 SMNVEV (reference sequence). V is TRBV27 and J is TRBJ2-3, with 8 bases aligning to TRBD2. This TCR was sampled from a woman aged 30 to 39 in good health. The sequencing input was naive CD4+ T cells sorted from blood. Subset: CD45RA+ positively selected. This CDR3 is CASSATSGSYTQYF. CDR3 bases: TGTGCCAGCTCTGCTACTAGCGGAAGCTATACGCAGTATTTT.